The T cell receptor beta chain described here comes from a study of blood T cell repertoires in COVID-19. The wider study: The samples span acute and convalescent COVID-19 from the United States, Italy and Spain. The cDNA or gDNA used as material had been derived from T cells, B-cell-depleted T cells, or PBMCs.

In the original workflow: It was from reference gene primer amplification that nucleated cell counts were estimated. Assay: immunoSEQ multiplex PCR; the TCRdb copy retains only in-frame clones and omits some. V, J and clone size were drawn from that table, and D and trimming were deduced from the DNA. The sample includes tens of thousands of clones, around 86% of them seen just once. Germline CDR1 reads SGHTA; CDR2 reads FQGNSA. V lost 4 bases and J lost 1, with 8 bases in between. This CDR3 comprises 14 residues. The sequenced sample was peripheral blood. The chain carries TRBV7-2 and TRBJ2-1, with D perhaps matching TRBD2 (5 bases). This clonotype originated in a human donor in a cohort sampled during active COVID-19. CDR3 loop: CASSSPGSYNEQFF. The CDR3 bases are TGTGCCAGCAGCTCTCCGGGATCCTACAATGAGCAGTTCTTC.